These T cell receptor beta chains were read from a single sample in a study of response to subunit inactivated influenza vaccine. TCRdb reanalysed the RT-PCR reads using MiXCR and keeps one entry per CDR3 protein. The profile covers around 580,000 distinct CDR3 sequences, with roughly 15% appearing a single time and roughly 11% taken by the ten largest. Specimen: PBMCs from blood, collected 11 to 12 days after vaccination. These receptor sequences come from a man in his forties or fifties who received an inactivated influenza vaccine. Both conserved end residues are part of each CDR3. D genes are given only for firm matches. Expanded clones get a size class; other rows say once, few or many, or leave the size out.

abundance	v_gene	d_gene	j_gene	CDR3aa	CDR3nt
-	TRBV7-2	-	TRBJ1-6	CASSLVVTPAGSPLHF	TGTGCCAGCAGCTTAGTGGTTACACCTGCGGGCTCACCCCTCCACTTT
few	TRBV5-1	-	TRBJ2-7	CASSFGWRGNEQYF	TGCGCCAGCAGCTTTGGTTGGAGGGGGAACGAGCAGTACTTC
few	TRBV13	-	TRBJ2-2	CASRKLRPQNTGELFF	TGTGCCAGCAGGAAACTTCGACCCCAGAACACCGGGGAGCTGTTTTTT
-	TRBV15	TRBD2	TRBJ2-1	CATSRVGTNSYNEQFF	TGTGCCACCAGCAGAGTAGGGACTAACTCCTACAATGAGCAGTTCTTC
-	TRBV6-2/TRBV6-3	-	TRBJ2-7	CASVGLVGYEQYF	TGTGCCAGCGTGGGATTGGTGGGATACGAGCAGTACTTC
few	TRBV6-2/TRBV6-3	-	TRBJ1-1	CASTSATLNTEAFF	TGTGCCAGCACCTCGGCCACCCTGAACACTGAAGCTTTCTTT
few	TRBV5-1	-	TRBJ2-1	CASKVGTSYNEQFF	TGCGCCAGCAAAGTGGGAACCTCCTACAATGAGCAGTTCTTC
few	TRBV15	-	TRBJ1-5	CATSRDFRDEHF	TGTGCCACCAGCAGAGATTTCCGGGACGAGCATTTT
few	TRBV4-1	TRBD1	TRBJ1-5	CASSQGLSNRGREQPQHF	TGCGCCAGCAGCCAAGGGTTATCAAACAGGGGGCGAGAGCAGCCCCAGCATTTT
-	TRBV20-1	-	TRBJ2-5	CSARGTGDQQETQYF	TGCAGTGCTAGAGGGACGGGGGACCAACAAGAGACCCAGTACTTC
-	TRBV6-2/TRBV6-3	-	TRBJ2-7	CASRVRTPTYEQYF	TGTGCCAGCAGAGTCCGGACACCGACCTACGAGCAGTACTTC
-	TRBV3-1	TRBD1	TRBJ2-7	CASRDDRGRRYEQYF	TGTGCCAGCAGAGACGACAGGGGGCGTAGGTACGAGCAGTACTTC
many	TRBV4-3	-	TRBJ1-1	CASSQEGRGEAFF	TGCGCCAGCAGCCAAGAGGGCAGGGGAGAAGCTTTCTTT
few	TRBV12-3/TRBV12-4	TRBD1	TRBJ2-5	CASRSGGVETQYF	TGTGCCAGCCGATCAGGGGGCGTAGAGACCCAGTACTTC
few	TRBV11-2	-	TRBJ2-2	CASSRSADWDSGELFF	TGTGCCAGCAGCCGATCAGCGGATTGGGATAGCGGGGAGCTGTTTTTT
-	TRBV29-1	TRBD2	TRBJ2-3	CSVDGLAEPFTDTQYF	TGCAGCGTTGACGGCCTAGCGGAGCCGTTCACAGATACGCAGTATTTT
few	TRBV29-1	-	TRBJ2-3	CSVERGGRTDTQYF	TGCAGCGTTGAGAGGGGGGGGCGGACAGATACGCAGTATTTT
-	TRBV4-3	TRBD2	TRBJ2-1	CASSPRLAGGLPQFF	TGCGCCAGCAGCCCCCGACTAGCGGGAGGGCTTCCGCAGTTCTTC